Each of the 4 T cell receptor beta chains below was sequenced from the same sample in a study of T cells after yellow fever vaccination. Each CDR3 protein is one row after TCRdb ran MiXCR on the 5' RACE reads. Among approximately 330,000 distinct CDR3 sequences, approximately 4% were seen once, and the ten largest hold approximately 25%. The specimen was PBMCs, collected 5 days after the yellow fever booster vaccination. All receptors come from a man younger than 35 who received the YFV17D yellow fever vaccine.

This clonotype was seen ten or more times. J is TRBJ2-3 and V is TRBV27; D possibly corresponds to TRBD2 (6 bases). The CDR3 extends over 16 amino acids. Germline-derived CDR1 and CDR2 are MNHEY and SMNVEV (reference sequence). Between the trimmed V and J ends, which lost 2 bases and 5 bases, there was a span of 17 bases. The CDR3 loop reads CASSLGVSSVRDTQYF. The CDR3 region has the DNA TGTGCCAGCAGTTTAGGCGTGTCTAGCGTGAGAGATACGCAGTATTTT.

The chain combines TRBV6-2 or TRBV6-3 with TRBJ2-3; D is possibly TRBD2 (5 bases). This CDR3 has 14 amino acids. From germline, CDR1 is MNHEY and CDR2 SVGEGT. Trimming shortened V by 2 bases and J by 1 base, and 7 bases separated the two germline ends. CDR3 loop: CASSYVGGTDTQYF. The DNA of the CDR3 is TGTGCCAGCAGTTACGTCGGGGGCACAGATACGCAGTATTTT.

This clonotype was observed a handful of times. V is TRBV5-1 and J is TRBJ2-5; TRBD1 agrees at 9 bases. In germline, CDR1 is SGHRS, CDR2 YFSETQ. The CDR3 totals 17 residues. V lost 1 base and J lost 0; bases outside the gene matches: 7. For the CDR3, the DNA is TGCGCCAGCAGCTTGAGGACAGGGGTCGAGTACCAAGAGACCCAGTACTTC. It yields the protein CASSLRTGVEYQETQYF.

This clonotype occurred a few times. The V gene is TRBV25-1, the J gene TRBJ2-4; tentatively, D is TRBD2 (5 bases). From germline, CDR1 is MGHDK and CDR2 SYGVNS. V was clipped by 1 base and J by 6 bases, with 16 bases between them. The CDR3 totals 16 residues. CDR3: CASSESQPPGLNIQYF. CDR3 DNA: TGTGCCAGCAGTGAATCACAACCCCCGGGGTTAAACATTCAGTACTTC.